Below are 29 T cell receptor beta chains sequenced from a single sample in a study of blood T cell repertoires in COVID-19. Here immunoSEQ multiplex PCR was the method, and the copy in TCRdb shows in-frame clones only, minus some. The data hold 90,000 to 120,000 clones, with approximately 79% observed a single time. The sample was peripheral blood. The receptors stem from a man between 65 and 85 years old with active or convalescent COVID-19.

The rearrangement uses TRBV18 and TRBJ1-1; no firm D call. The CDR3 is 12 residues long. V was clipped by 0 bases and J by 8 bases, with 7 bases between them. Germline loops: CDR1 KGHSH, CDR2 LQKENI. The CDR3 spells CASSPPFREAFF. In nucleotides, the CDR3 is TGTGCCAGCTCACCACCCTTCAGGGAAGCTTTCTTT.

The chain uses TRBV4-1 and TRBJ1-4, with TRBD1 identical over 8 bases. This CDR3 region has 16 residues. Germline V gene sequence: CDR1 MGHRA, CDR2 YSYEKL. V was pared by 1 base and J by 5 bases, with 6 bases of the junction left unmatched. CDR3 sequence reads: CASSQAGGSINEKLFF. The DNA of the CDR3 is TGCGCCAGCAGCCAAGCAGGGGGCTCGATAAATGAAAAACTGTTTTTT.

This clone has a handful of counts. V and J are TRBV5-1 and TRBJ1-2; weak D call: TRBD1 (5 bases). V was shortened by 4 bases and J by 1 base, with 14 bases between the two germline ends. The germline gives CDR1 SGHRS, CDR2 YFSETQ. CDR3 size: 15 residues. CDR3 in amino acids: CASSPITQGNYGYTF. For the CDR3, the DNA is TGCGCCAGCAGCCCGATTACTCAGGGTAACTATGGCTACACCTTC.

V is TRBV13 and J is TRBJ1-4, with 8 nucleotides matching TRBD1. V was clipped by 5 bases and J by 8 bases; unmatched bases: 4. Germline V gives CDR1 PRHDT, CDR2 FYEKMQ (reference sequence). The CDR3 extends over 13 amino acids. The CDR3 spells CASSNRGTEKLFF. The CDR3 coding sequence is TGTGCCAGCAGCAACAGGGGGACAGAAAAACTGTTTTTT.

The CDR3 is CAISMTGGETGELFF. The CDR3 DNA reads TGTGCCATCAGCATGACAGGGGGCGAGACCGGGGAGCTGTTTTTT. The chain recombines TRBV10-3 with TRBJ2-2, with 10 nucleotides matching TRBD1. CDR1 and CDR2 (germline): ENHRY, SYGVKD. V gave up 6 bases and J gave up 5 bases; unmatched junction bases: 6. CDR3 length: 15 amino acids.

A few counts support this clone. J is TRBJ1-2 and V is TRBV2; the D gene is possibly TRBD1 (5 bases). The CDR3 has 15 amino acids. Trimming stripped 4 bases from V and 5 bases from J, with 17 bases between. CDR1 SNHLY and CDR2 FYNNEI come from the germline V gene. CDR3 sequence reads: CASSGRSGNEYGYTF. CDR3 nucleotides: TGTGCCAGCAGTGGAAGATCAGGGAACGAATATGGCTACACCTTC.

The chain recombines TRBV3-1 (or the pseudogene TRBV3-2) with TRBJ1-1, with D uncertain. Germline loops: CDR1 LGHDT, CDR2 YNNKEL (reference sequence). The CDR3 contains 13 residues. The V end lost 5 bases, the J end lost 4 bases, and 11 bases lay between the germline ends. Here the CDR3 DNA reads TGTGCCAGCAGCGGAGTCTATGGCACTGAAGCTTTCTTT. This codes for CASSGVYGTEAFF.

DNA for the CDR3: TGTGCTAGTGGTTTGCCGGGACAGCCGAAGTTCTTC. Protein: CASGLPGQPKFF. The chain couples TRBV12-5 to TRBJ2-1; 7 bases agree with TRBD1. The germline CDR1 and CDR2 sequences are LGHNT and FRNRAP. This CDR3 has 12 residues. V dropped 2 bases and J dropped 14; count of bases not matched to a gene: 6. Full variable domain (remainder filled in from reference TRBV12-5 and TRBJ2-1): DARVTQTPRHKVTEMGQEVTMRCQPILGHNTVFWYRQTMMQGLELLAYFRNRAPLDDSGMPKDRFSAEMPDATLATLKIQPSEPRDSAVYFCASGLPGQPKFFGPGTRLTVL.

The chain joins TRBV5-1 to TRBJ1-4, with D possibly TRBD1 on 5 matching bases. There are 14 residues in the CDR3. CDR1 and CDR2 from the germline V gene are SGHRS and YFSETQ. Trimming shortened V by 1 base and J by 6 bases, and 10 bases separated the two germline ends. The CDR3 DNA reads TGCGCCAGCAGCTTGTTGGCAGGGTATGAAAAACTGTTTTTT. It specifies CASSLLAGYEKLFF.

The chain links TRBV6-5 to TRBJ2-7, with D hard to call. This CDR3 comprises 14 residues. Germline CDR1 is MNHEY and CDR2 is SVGAGI. V was pared by 5 bases and J by 1 base, with 12 bases between. The CDR3, as DNA: TGTGCCAGCAGTCGTGGGCTGTCGTCCTACGAGCAGTACTTC. Residues: CASSRGLSSYEQYF.

The CDR3 loop reads CASSRDRTIYF. For the CDR3, the DNA is TGTGCCAGCAGTAGAGATCGCACCATATATTTT. The J gene is TRBJ1-3, the V gene TRBV12-3 or TRBV12-4; D is uncertain. V lost 5 bases, J lost 9 bases, and 8 bases lay in between. CDR3 length: 11 residues.

This clone has only one observation. This sequence joins TRBV15 and TRBJ2-7; TRBD2 might be the D (6 bases). Germline V lookup: CDR1 LNHNV, CDR2 YYDKDF (reference sequence). The germline V and J ends were trimmed by 8 bases and 4 bases, with 12 bases remaining between them. This CDR3 is 12 amino acids long. DNA of the CDR3: TGTGCCACCTCCCGGGAGAAGTACGAGCAGTACTTC. It translates to CATSREKYEQYF.

The chain joins TRBV5-1 to TRBJ2-3, with unresolved D. The V end was cut by 8 bases, the J end by 1 base, with 14 bases between. CDR3 size: 14 residues. Germline CDR1 is SGHRS and CDR2 is YFSETQ. DNA for the CDR3: TGCGCCAGTACTTCAACCGCTCGCACAGATACGCAGTATTTT. Amino acids: CASTSTARTDTQYF.

CDR3 sequence reads: CASRADSYGYTF. DNA of the CDR3: TGTGCCAGCAGGGCTGACAGCTATGGCTACACCTTC. The chain employs TRBV7-2 and TRBJ1-2, with D possibly matching TRBD1 (5 bases). The CDR3 runs to 12 residues. The V and J ends lost 6 bases and 4 bases respectively, with 9 bases between them. The V gene's germline CDR1 is SGHTA and CDR2 FQGNSA.

The chain couples TRBV3-1 (or the pseudogene TRBV3-2) to TRBJ2-1, with 12 nucleotides matching TRBD2. This CDR3 has 19 amino acids. The V gene's germline CDR1 is LGHDT and CDR2 YNNKEL (reference sequence). V lost 4 bases and J lost 0; bases outside the gene matches: 10. CDR3 loop: CASSPRLAGAILSYNEQFF. DNA of the CDR3: TGTGCCAGCAGCCCCAGACTAGCGGGGGCCATTCTCTCCTACAATGAGCAGTTCTTC.

The chain combines TRBV7-9 with TRBJ1-4; 10 positions agree with TRBD1. J gave up 5 bases and V 4 bases, and 1 base lay outside the gene matches. The CDR3 contains 14 residues. CDR1 is SEHNR, CDR2 FQNEAQ, per germline (reference sequence). CDR3 in amino acids: CASSSGQGNEKLFF. In nucleotides, the CDR3 is TGTGCCAGCAGCTCGGGACAGGGGAATGAAAAACTGTTTTTT. Looking up the rest from reference TRBV7-9 and TRBJ1-4 gives the full variable domain: DTGVSQNPRHKITKRGQNVTFRCDPISEHNRLYWYRQTLGQGPEFLTYFQNEAQLEKSRLLSDRFSAERPKGSFSTLEIQRTEQGDSAMYLCASSSGQGNEKLFFGSGTQLSVL.

This rearrangement joins TRBV4-2 to TRBJ1-5; D is ambiguous. The CDR3 has 14 residues. Germline CDR1 LGHNA, CDR2 YNFKEQ. With 0 bases removed from V and 4 bases from J, the gap between germline ends came to 7 bases. The CDR3 spells CASSQEQLNQPQHF. DNA of the CDR3: TGTGCCAGCAGCCAAGAGCAGTTAAATCAGCCCCAGCATTTT.

V and J are TRBV2 and TRBJ2-1, with TRBD2 identical over 9 bases. The CDR3 is 17 amino acids. With V trimmed by 1 base and J by 3 bases, 7 bases remained unmatched. The V gene's germline CDR1 is SNHLY and CDR2 FYNNEI. The DNA for the CDR3 is TGTGCCAGCAGTGAAGGATCCCCTAGCGGGGACTACAATGAGCAGTTCTTC. This encodes CASSEGSPSGDYNEQFF.

This clone is judged medium-sized. The CDR3 protein is CASNSQGLAGNEQFF. The CDR3, as DNA: TGCGCCAGCAACAGCCAGGGACTAGCGGGGAATGAGCAGTTCTTC. The chain has TRBV4-1 and TRBJ2-1; 13 bases map to TRBD2. J was trimmed by 7 bases and V by 7 bases; bases with no gene match: 7. CDR1 is MGHRA, CDR2 YSYEKL, per germline. There are 15 residues in the CDR3.

V usage is TRBV11-2 and J usage is TRBJ1-2; D is ambiguous. Looked up from germline, CDR1 is SGHAT and CDR2 is FQNNGV. The CDR3 is 16 amino acids. The V end was cut by 4 bases, the J end by 8 bases, with 23 bases between. CDR3 coding DNA: TGTGCCAGCAGCTCCATTTGGGGAGCGAAGATTCGGGGCTACACCTTC. Amino acid sequence: CASSSIWGAKIRGYTF.

This clone occurred once. The rearrangement links TRBV7-9 to TRBJ2-6, with D uncertain. Germline V gene lookup returns CDR1 SEHNR and CDR2 FQNEAQ (reference sequence). V lost 5 bases, J lost 0 bases, and 14 bases lay in between. CDR3 length: 17 amino acids. CDR3 sequence reads: CASSERRKSSGANVLTF. The CDR3 bases are TGTGCCAGCAGCGAGCGACGGAAAAGCTCTGGGGCCAACGTCCTGACTTTC.

The sample holds one count of this clone. J is TRBJ2-2 and V is TRBV5-1, with D maybe TRBD1 (6 bases). This CDR3 has 16 amino acids. Germline V gene sequence: CDR1 SGHRS, CDR2 YFSETQ. Between the trimmed V and J ends, which lost 9 bases and 0 bases, there was a span of 18 bases. CDR3 amino acids: CATSQTGTTNTGELFF. For the CDR3, the DNA is TGCGCCACCTCCCAAACCGGGACAACGAACACCGGGGAGCTGTTTTTT.

CDR3 sequence: CSVGWGGNSNQPQHF. The CDR3 DNA sequence: TGCAGCGTTGGATGGGGGGGGAATAGCAATCAGCCCCAGCATTTT. The genes are TRBV29-1 and TRBJ1-5, with a possible D match to TRBD1 (5 bases). Trimming left V 4 bases short and J 0 bases short, with 13 bases between. The CDR3 loop spans 15 amino acids. Per germline, CDR1 SQVTM and CDR2 ANQGSEA.

The rearrangement joins TRBV12-3 or TRBV12-4 to TRBJ1-2; D remains ambiguous. This CDR3 contains 12 residues. Trimming removed 7 bases from V and 2 bases from J, with 8 bases in between. This chain's CDR3 is CASMEGNYGYTF. In nucleotides, the CDR3 is TGTGCCAGCATGGAGGGCAACTATGGCTACACCTTC.

The gene calls are TRBV28 and TRBJ1-1; D ambiguous. Germline V gene lookup returns CDR1 MDHEN and CDR2 SYDVKM. The CDR3 contains 13 residues. Trimming took 5 bases from V and 3 from J, leaving 10 bases between them. The CDR3 protein is CASSPPGYTEAFF. Here the CDR3 DNA reads TGTGCCAGCAGTCCCCCGGGGTACACTGAAGCTTTCTTT.

The chain recombines TRBV15 with TRBJ2-5; the match to TRBD1 covers 9 bases. V shed 0 bases, J shed 0 bases, and the junction held 5 bases outside the gene matches. Germline V gene sequence: CDR1 LNHNV, CDR2 YYDKDF (reference sequence). This CDR3 has 17 residues. The CDR3 here is CATSREQGATYQETQYF. CDR3 DNA sequence: TGTGCCACCAGCAGAGAACAGGGGGCTACGTACCAAGAGACCCAGTACTTC. Looking up the rest from reference TRBV15 and TRBJ2-5 gives the full variable domain: DAMVIQNPRYQVTQFGKPVTLSCSQTLNHNVMYWYQQKSSQAPKLLFHYYDKDFNNEADTPDNFQSRRPNTSFCFLDIRSPGLGDTAMYLCATSREQGATYQETQYFGPGTRLLVL.

V gene TRBV5-5 combines with J gene TRBJ1-6; TRBD1 matches at 7 bases. This CDR3 region has 15 residues. Germline V gene data show CDR1 as SGHKS and CDR2 as YYEKEE (reference sequence). The V segment lost 0 bases and the J segment 9 bases; nucleotides outside the gene matches: 6. The CDR3 region has the DNA TGTGCCAGCAGCTTGGTCCCAGGGGGACTTTCACCCCTCCACTTT. Translating gives CASSLVPGGLSPLHF.

This CDR3 is CASSLGDRPHEQYF. The DNA of the CDR3 is TGCGCCAGCAGCTTGGGGGACAGGCCCCACGAGCAGTACTTC. V gene TRBV5-1 combines with J gene TRBJ2-7, with TRBD1 identical over 8 bases. The CDR3 covers 14 residues. V lost 0 bases to trimming and J lost 5 bases; unmatched junction nucleotides: 4. CDR1 SGHRS and CDR2 YFSETQ come from the germline V gene.

The J gene is TRBJ1-1, the V gene TRBV2; no firm D call. The CDR3 is 13 amino acids. The germline gives CDR1 SNHLY, CDR2 FYNNEI. V lost 5 bases and J lost 3, with 10 bases in between. CDR3 DNA: TGTGCCAGCAGTTCGGAGACCCACACTGAAGCTTTCTTT. It specifies CASSSETHTEAFF.